This entry describes one T cell receptor (beta chain). This sample was taken from a study of OX40 agonist ivuxolimab in advanced cancers. The CDR3 consists of 15 residues. Germline CDR1 reads SGHKS; CDR2 reads YYEKEE (reference sequence). V gave up 4 bases and J gave up 1 base; unmatched junction bases: 5. Sequencing used immunoSEQ multiplex PCR; TCRdb keeps in-frame clones, though not all of them. The data hold tens of thousands of clones, with 88% observed a single time. Sequences were derived from CD4+ or CD8+ T cells sorted from blood, sampled in a trial of the OX40 agonist ivuxolimab. The J gene is TRBJ1-1, the V gene TRBV5-5; 9 nucleotides agree with TRBD1. The clonotype was recovered from an adult with an advanced solid tumor such as melanoma, head and neck, liver or kidney cancer. CDR3: CASSTTGGPNTEAFF. The CDR3 DNA follows: TGTGCCAGCAGCACGACAGGGGGTCCGAACACTGAAGCTTTCTTT.